The subject of this entry is one T cell receptor (beta chain). What it recognizes is unknown. Method: immunoSEQ multiplex PCR; TCRdb's copy keeps in-frame clones and lacks some. The sample holds some 120,000 clones, 92% seen once. This specimen belongs to a study of CD4+ T cells in melanoma. Study-level findings and limits: A reported correlation linked neoantigen-specific CD4+ T cells to CD8+, macrophage and B cell function. In melanoma, neoantigen-specific CD4+ T cells reportedly differed in differentiation state.

Germline loops: CDR1 MNHEY, CDR2 SMNVEV (reference sequence). CDR3 length equals 15 residues. The V and J ends lost 3 bases and 2 bases, in that order; junction bases with no gene match: 6. The chain has TRBV27 and TRBJ1-2; 7 positions match TRBD1. The receptor's source is a human donor with melanoma. The sequencing sample was made of peripheral blood. The CDR3, as DNA: TGTGCCAGCAGTTTTGGGGGACAGCAAAACTATGGCTACACCTTC. This translates into CASSFGGQQNYGYTF.